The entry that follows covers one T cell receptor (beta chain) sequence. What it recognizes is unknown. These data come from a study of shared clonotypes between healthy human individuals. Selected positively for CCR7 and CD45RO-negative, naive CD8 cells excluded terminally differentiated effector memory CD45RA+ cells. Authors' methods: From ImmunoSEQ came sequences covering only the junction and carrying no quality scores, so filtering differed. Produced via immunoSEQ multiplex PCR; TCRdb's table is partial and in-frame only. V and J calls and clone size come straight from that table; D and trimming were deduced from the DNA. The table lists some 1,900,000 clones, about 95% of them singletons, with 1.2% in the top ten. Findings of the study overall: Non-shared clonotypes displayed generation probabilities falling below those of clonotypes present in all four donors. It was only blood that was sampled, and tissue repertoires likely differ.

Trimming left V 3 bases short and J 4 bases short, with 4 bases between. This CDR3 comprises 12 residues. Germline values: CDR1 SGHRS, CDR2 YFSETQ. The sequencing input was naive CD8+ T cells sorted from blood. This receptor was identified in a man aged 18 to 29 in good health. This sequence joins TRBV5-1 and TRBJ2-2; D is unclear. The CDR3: CASSYFTGELFF. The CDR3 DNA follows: TGCGCCAGCAGCTACTTCACCGGGGAGCTGTTTTTT.